These 17 T cell receptor beta chains originate from one sample sequenced in a study of CD8 T cells in ankylosing spondylitis. One entry per CDR3 protein results from TCRdb running MiXCR on the 5' RACE reads. The sample consists of roughly 230,000 distinct CDR3 sequences, roughly 8.2% of them appearing once. Sequenced material: blood, either unsorted or a sorted T cell fraction (not recorded which). These receptors were obtained from a female donor with ankylosing spondylitis or in good health (not recorded which).

Many counts were recorded for this clonotype. The chain couples TRBV10-3 to TRBJ1-2; D is perhaps TRBD1 (6 bases). Trimming left V 7 bases short and J 4 bases short, with 16 bases between. The CDR3 consists of 14 residues. Germline V lookup: CDR1 ENHRY, CDR2 SYGVKD. The CDR3 DNA sequence: TGTGCCATCAAAGGAACAGGGAATGGCTATGGCTACACCTTC. It translates to CAIKGTGNGYGYTF.

This clonotype showed up many times. The rearrangement joins TRBV4-2 to TRBJ2-7; D not certain. The CDR3 extends over 14 amino acids. The germline V and J ends were trimmed by 0 bases and 6 bases, with 12 bases remaining between them. Per the germline V gene, CDR1 is LGHNA and CDR2 is YNFKEQ. The CDR3 nucleotides are TGTGCCAGCAGCCAAGAGGACCCACTTGGCGAGCAGTACTTC. Translation gives CASSQEDPLGEQYF.

This clonotype was observed a handful of times. The rearrangement uses TRBV6-4 and TRBJ2-7; 7 bases align to TRBD1. Germline assignment: CDR1 MRHNA and CDR2 SNTAGT. The trim removed 6 bases at V and 0 bases at J, leaving 5 bases unmatched. This CDR3 has 14 amino acids. This CDR3 is CASRMTGFSYEQYF. Here the CDR3 DNA reads TGTGCCAGCAGGATGACAGGGTTCTCCTACGAGCAGTACTTC.

This clonotype was counted at least ten times. The rearrangement uses TRBV27 and TRBJ2-1, with TRBD2 matching over 10 bases. The CDR3 loop spans 15 amino acids. Trimming removed 6 bases from V and 7 bases from J; junction bases left unmatched: 9. CDR1 is MNHEY and CDR2 is SMNVEV in the germline V gene (reference sequence). DNA for the CDR3: TGTGCCAGCAGAAAAGCGGGAGGGGCTGGGAATGAGCAGTTCTTC. Translated, it gives CASRKAGGAGNEQFF.

This clonotype was recorded at least ten times. The rearrangement joins TRBV18 to TRBJ2-3; D remains ambiguous. The V end was cut by 3 bases, the J end by 1 base, with 8 bases between. CDR3 size: 14 residues. CDR1 is KGHSH and CDR2 is LQKENI in the germline V gene. CDR3 sequence reads: CASSPVEGTDTQYF. CDR3 coding DNA: TGTGCCAGCTCACCCGTCGAAGGCACAGATACGCAGTATTTT.

On this clonotype: The junction and the germline gene differ at one end; a read error may be behind it. The rearrangement links TRBV27 to TRBJ2-3, with D perhaps given as TRBD1 or TRBD2 (6 bases each). There are 15 residues in the CDR3. Germline CDR1 reads MNHEY; CDR2 reads SMNVEV (reference sequence). The CDR3 loop is CVSSPTGASTDTQYF. CDR3 nucleotides: TGTGTCAGCAGCCCGACGGGGGCTAGCACAGATACGCAGTATTTT.

This clonotype showed up many times. The chain has TRBV7-2 and TRBJ2-5; D not resolved. Trimming cost V 8 bases and J 4 bases, with 2 bases left between them. CDR3 size: 9 residues. Germline assignment: CDR1 SGHTA and CDR2 FQGNSA. The CDR3 here is CASGETQYF. CDR3 coding DNA: TGTGCCAGCGGAGAGACCCAGTACTTC.

There are many counts of this clonotype. V is TRBV5-1 and J is TRBJ2-1; 16 nucleotides line up with TRBD2. J was trimmed by 9 bases and V by 3 bases; bases with no gene match: 9. The CDR3 contains 17 residues. Germline assignment: CDR1 SGHRS and CDR2 YFSETQ. CDR3 residues: CASSSGTSGRAPSEQFF. CDR3 nucleotide sequence: TGCGCCAGCAGCTCCGGGACTAGCGGGAGGGCCCCTAGTGAGCAGTTCTTC.

The V call is TRBV11-3, the J call TRBJ1-4; 7 positions match TRBD1. Germline CDR1 SGHNT, CDR2 YENEEA. Trimming removed 5 bases from V and 3 bases from J; junction bases left unmatched: 12. The CDR3 loop spans 17 amino acids. DNA of the CDR3: TGTGCCAGCAGCCGAGTTGGTAGGGGGCTGTCTAATGAAAAACTGTTTTTT. Translated: CASSRVGRGLSNEKLFF. Combining the CDR3 with reference TRBV11-3 and TRBJ1-4 gives the whole variable domain EAGVVQSPRYKIIEKKQPVAFWCNPISGHNTLYWYLQNLGQGPELLIRYENEEAVDDSQLPKDRFSAERLKGVDSTLKIQPAELGDSAVYLCASSRVGRGLSNEKLFFGSGTQLSVL.

The sample holds many counts of this clonotype. The chain carries TRBV5-1 and TRBJ1-1, with D perhaps matching TRBD1 (6 bases). V was shortened by 0 bases and J by 1 base, with 10 bases between the two germline ends. CDR1 SGHRS and CDR2 YFSETQ come from the germline V gene. There are 15 residues in the CDR3. CDR3 in DNA: TGCGCCAGCAGCTTGGGCGCCAGGGGGAACACTGAAGCTTTCTTT. This encodes CASSLGARGNTEAFF.

The rearrangement joins TRBV7-2 to TRBJ2-5; D is unresolved. Trimming left V 5 bases short and J 3 bases short, with 10 bases between. Germline-derived CDR1 and CDR2 are SGHTA and FQGNSA. The CDR3 extends over 13 amino acids. The CDR3 protein is CASSLIVEETQYF. The CDR3 DNA reads TGTGCCAGCAGCCTAATAGTGGAAGAGACCCAGTACTTC.

Concerning this clonotype itself: A much larger clone is a single base away; this may be a read error. The chain joins TRBV12-3 or TRBV12-4 to TRBJ2-3; no definite D call. The CDR3 runs to 16 residues. The ends were cut back, 5 bases at V and 1 base at J, with 16 bases in the middle. The chain's CDR3 is CASSPPPARRTDTQYF. The CDR3 nucleotides read TGTGCCAGCAGTCCTCCCCCTGCGCGGCGCACAGATACGCAGTATTTT.

This clonotype was recorded at least ten times. The chain couples TRBV20-1 to TRBJ2-7, with 8 bases fitting TRBD1. The CDR3 totals 14 residues. V lost 6 bases and J lost 6; bases outside the gene matches: 13. The germline gives CDR1 DFQATT, CDR2 SNEGSKA (reference sequence). CDR3 protein: CSAQPPGQGSEQYF. The CDR3 region has the DNA TGCAGTGCCCAGCCCCCCGGACAGGGAAGCGAGCAGTACTTC.

This clonotype was counted many times. V gene TRBV13 combines with J gene TRBJ1-2, with 9 bases that match TRBD1. The CDR3 runs to 16 residues. Germline values: CDR1 PRHDT, CDR2 FYEKMQ (reference sequence). V shed 3 bases, J shed 4 bases, and the junction held 9 bases outside the gene matches. The CDR3 spells CASSFRTGESSYGYTF. The CDR3, as DNA: TGTGCCAGCAGCTTCAGGACAGGGGAATCGAGCTATGGCTACACCTTC.

At least ten counts were recorded for this clonotype. V gene TRBV7-6 combines with J gene TRBJ2-1; maybe TRBD2 (5 bases). V was trimmed by 2 bases and J by 0 bases, leaving 8 bases between them. This CDR3 spans 15 amino acids. Germline V gene lookup returns CDR1 SGHVS and CDR2 FNYEAQ. The CDR3 here is CASSLSRGSYNEQFF. In DNA, the CDR3 is TGTGCCAGCAGCTTAAGCCGGGGCTCCTACAATGAGCAGTTCTTC.

Many counts were recorded for this clonotype. V gene TRBV9 combines with J gene TRBJ1-5, with 11 bases matching TRBD1. The CDR3 spans 17 residues. Germline V lookup: CDR1 SGDLS, CDR2 YYNGEE. V dropped 4 bases and J dropped 4; count of bases not matched to a gene: 10. The CDR3 nucleotides read TGTGCCAGCAGCTCAGGGGGGGGACAGGGGGGAAATCAGCCCCAGCATTTT. Protein product: CASSSGGGQGGNQPQHF.

This clonotype was detected ten times or more. This rearrangement joins TRBV20-1 to TRBJ2-4; D is uncertain. V lost 1 base, J lost 0 bases, and 7 bases lay in between. This CDR3 has 14 amino acids. CDR1 DFQATT and CDR2 SNEGSKA come from the germline V gene (reference sequence). The CDR3 DNA sequence: TGCAGTGCTAGAGCCCCAGAAGCCAAAAACATTCAGTACTTC. Protein: CSARAPEAKNIQYF.